This TCR beta chain comes out of a study of cytomegalovirus exposure and HLA in healthy donors. Study background: The same platform as the approximately 730 first-cohort repertoires was used for the roughly 130 validation repertoires, a later analysis reported.

Assay: immunoSEQ multiplex PCR; the TCRdb copy retains only in-frame clones and omits some. The data contain 150,000 to 250,000 clones, about 79% of them singletons. Germline loops: CDR1 SSHAT, CDR2 FNYEAQ (reference sequence). The CDR3 length is 14 residues. Among the 100 to 150 subjects of the validation cohort, separate from the roughly 600-subject first cohort, were the donors. A remark on this clone: What it binds is not known. Germline and junction disagree at one end, which may indicate a read error.

General observations from the study: Listed as cytomegalovirus-associated were roughly 180 TCR beta chains.

Sequencing was done on a sample of PBMCs. The chain is built from TRBV7-7 and TRBJ2-7, with 9 bases identical to TRBD1. This receptor was obtained from a woman in her thirties in good health and CMV-seropositive. CDR3 bases: TGTGCTAGCAGCCCGGGACAGGGACCCTACGAGCAGTACTTC. Translated: CASSPGQGPYEQYF. The complete variable domain, with remaining parts taken from reference TRBV7-7 and TRBJ2-7, reads GAGVSQSPRYKVTKRGQDVTLRCDPISSHATLYWYQQALGQGPEFLTYFNYEAQPDKSGLPSDRFSAERPEGSISTLTIQRTEQRDSAMYRCASSPGQGPYEQYFGPGTRLTVT.